The entry below describes one T cell receptor (beta chain). Its antigen is unknown. Amplification used 60 Vbeta primers and 13 Jbeta primers. The protocol was immunoSEQ multiplex PCR, while the TCRdb copy is restricted to in-frame clones and leaves out a portion. The profile shows about 130,000 clones, about 85% of them singletons. Germline lookup yields CDR1 MNHEY and CDR2 SVGAGI. V was trimmed by 4 bases and J by 1 base, leaving 6 bases between them. The CDR3 runs to 13 residues. This record comes from a study of cytomegalovirus exposure and HLA in healthy donors. Whole-study results and caveats: Analysis performed later found over 15,000 TCR beta sequences associated with HLA alleles at 0.05 false discovery rate. TCR beta V segments were, for the most part, productive about 87% or about 30% of the time in an earlier analysis. V- and J-gene trimming in TCR beta was tied to a missense DCLRE1C variant by an analysis performed later.

The source of this sequence is a boy between 10 and 17 years old in good health and CMV-seronegative. The V and J genes are TRBV6-5 and TRBJ2-3, with no clear D. Material: PBMCs. Here the CDR3 reads CASSFPGTDTQYF. CDR3 DNA sequence: TGTGCCAGCAGTTTCCCGGGCACAGATACGCAGTATTTT.